This T cell receptor (beta chain) is from a study of shared clonotypes between healthy human individuals. General study points: Some naive CD4 clonotypes, roughly 4.8%, turned up in common across several donors. The sampled material consisted only of blood, and tissue repertoires are likely to differ.

Of note for this clone: The target antigen is unknown.

Only Caucasian adults living in Nashville, Tennessee made up the donor group. Partitioning of CD4+ cells yielded a CD45RA+ naive subset and a CD45RA-negative memory subset. V was clipped by 2 bases and J by 1 base; unmatched bases: 4. There are 15 residues in the CDR3. CDR1 and CDR2 (germline): SGHTA, FQGTGA. The assay was immunoSEQ multiplex PCR, and TCRdb's table has in-frame clones only and misses some. This table holds 2.3 million or so clones, 90% to 95% found once. The TCR comes from a man younger than 30 in good health. Some clones in this sample may be carry-over from other donors' samples. This chain uses TRBV7-3 with TRBJ1-1; 7 positions agree with TRBD1. Sequencing was carried out using naive CD4+ T cells from PBMCs. Stated subset: CD45RA+ positively selected. The CDR3 here is CASSLLGTENTEAFF. The DNA for the CDR3 is TGTGCCAGCAGCTTATTGGGGACAGAGAACACTGAAGCTTTCTTT.